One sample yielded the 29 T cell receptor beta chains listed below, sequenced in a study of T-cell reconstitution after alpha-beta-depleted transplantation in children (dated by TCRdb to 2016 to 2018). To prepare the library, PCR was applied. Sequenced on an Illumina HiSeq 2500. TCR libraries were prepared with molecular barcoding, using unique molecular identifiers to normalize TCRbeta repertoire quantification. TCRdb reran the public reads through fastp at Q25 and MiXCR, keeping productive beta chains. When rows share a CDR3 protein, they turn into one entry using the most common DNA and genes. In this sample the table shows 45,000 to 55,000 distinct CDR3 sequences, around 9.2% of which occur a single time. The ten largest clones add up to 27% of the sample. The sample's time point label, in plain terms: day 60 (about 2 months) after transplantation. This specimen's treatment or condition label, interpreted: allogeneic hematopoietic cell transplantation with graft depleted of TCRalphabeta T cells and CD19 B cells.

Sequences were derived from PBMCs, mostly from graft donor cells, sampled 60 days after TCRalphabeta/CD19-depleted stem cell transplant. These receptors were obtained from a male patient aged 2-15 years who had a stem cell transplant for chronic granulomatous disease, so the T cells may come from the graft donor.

CDR3 DNA: TGTGCCAGCAGTTTATTAGGGACAGGGGTTAGGGGAGCTTTCTTT. Protein: CASSLLGTGVRGAFF. The V gene is TRBV27, the J gene TRBJ1-1; TRBD1 aligns across 10 bases. Germline V CDR1 and CDR2: MNHEY, SMNVEV (reference sequence). The V gene end was trimmed by 1 base and the J gene end by 10 bases; junction bases not matched to a gene: 9. CDR3 length equals 15 residues.

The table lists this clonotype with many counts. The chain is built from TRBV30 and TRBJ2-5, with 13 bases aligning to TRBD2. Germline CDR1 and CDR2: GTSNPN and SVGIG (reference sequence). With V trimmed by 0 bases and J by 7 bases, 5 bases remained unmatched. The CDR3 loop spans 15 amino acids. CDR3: CAWSVLTSGRGTQYF. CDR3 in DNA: TGTGCCTGGAGTGTACTAACTAGCGGGAGGGGGACCCAGTACTTC.

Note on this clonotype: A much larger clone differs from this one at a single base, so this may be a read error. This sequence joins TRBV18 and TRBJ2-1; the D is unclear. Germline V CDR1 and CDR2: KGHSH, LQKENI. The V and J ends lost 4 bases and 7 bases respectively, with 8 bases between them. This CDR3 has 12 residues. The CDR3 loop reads CASSQSINEQFF. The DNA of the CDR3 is TGTGCCAGCTCACAGAGTATAAATGAGCAGTTCTTC.

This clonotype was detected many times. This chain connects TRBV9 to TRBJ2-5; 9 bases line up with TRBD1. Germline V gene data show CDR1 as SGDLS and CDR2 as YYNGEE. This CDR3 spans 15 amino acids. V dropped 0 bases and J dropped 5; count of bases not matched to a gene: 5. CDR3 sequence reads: CASSVAGQGGETQYF. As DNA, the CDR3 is TGTGCCAGCAGCGTAGCGGGACAGGGAGGGGAGACCCAGTACTTC. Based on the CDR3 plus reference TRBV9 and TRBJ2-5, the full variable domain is DSGVTQTPKHLITATGQRVTLRCSPRSGDLSVYWYQQSLDQGLQFLIQYYNGEERAKGNILERFSAQQFPDLHSELNLSSLELGDSALYFCASSVAGQGGETQYFGPGTRLLVL.

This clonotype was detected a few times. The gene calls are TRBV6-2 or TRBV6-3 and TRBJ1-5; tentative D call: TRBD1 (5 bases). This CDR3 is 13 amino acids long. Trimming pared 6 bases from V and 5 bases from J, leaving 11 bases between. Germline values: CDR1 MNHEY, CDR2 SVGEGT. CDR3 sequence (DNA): TGTGCCAGCAGCTCCGACAGTTATCAGCCCCAGCATTTT. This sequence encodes CASSSDSYQPQHF.

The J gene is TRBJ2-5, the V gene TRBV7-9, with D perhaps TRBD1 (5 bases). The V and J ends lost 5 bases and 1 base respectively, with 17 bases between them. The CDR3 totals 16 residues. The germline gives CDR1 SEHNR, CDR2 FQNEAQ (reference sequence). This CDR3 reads CASSRPPGHLQETQYF. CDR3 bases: TGTGCCAGCAGCCGCCCCCCCGGACACCTCCAAGAGACCCAGTACTTC.

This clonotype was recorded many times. The CDR3 protein is CSVASGAYEQYF. CDR3 bases: TGCAGCGTTGCTAGCGGGGCCTACGAGCAGTACTTC. The chain carries TRBV29-1 and TRBJ2-7, with 9 nucleotides matching TRBD2. CDR3 length equals 12 residues. Germline V gene data show CDR1 as SQVTM and CDR2 as ANQGSEA. V lost 4 bases and J lost 2; bases outside the gene matches: 0.

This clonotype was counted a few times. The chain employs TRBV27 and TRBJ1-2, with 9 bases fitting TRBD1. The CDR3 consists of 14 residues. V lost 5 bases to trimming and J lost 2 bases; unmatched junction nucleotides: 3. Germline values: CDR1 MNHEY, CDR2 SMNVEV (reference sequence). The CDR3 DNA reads TGTGCCAGCAGTCGACAGGGGGGCAACTATGGCTACACCTTC. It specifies CASSRQGGNYGYTF.

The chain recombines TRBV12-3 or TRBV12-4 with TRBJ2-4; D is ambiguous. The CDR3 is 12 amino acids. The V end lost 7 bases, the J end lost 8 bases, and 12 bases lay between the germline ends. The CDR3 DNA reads TGTGCCAGCACCCGACACCCATACATTCAGTACTTC. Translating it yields CASTRHPYIQYF.

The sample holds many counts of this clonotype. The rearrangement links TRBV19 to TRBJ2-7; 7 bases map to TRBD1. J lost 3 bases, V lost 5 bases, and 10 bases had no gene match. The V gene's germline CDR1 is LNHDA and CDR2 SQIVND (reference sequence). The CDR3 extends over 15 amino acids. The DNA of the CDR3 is TGTGCCAGTAGTCCTTGGGGACAGAAATACTACGAGCAGTACTTC. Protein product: CASSPWGQKYYEQYF.

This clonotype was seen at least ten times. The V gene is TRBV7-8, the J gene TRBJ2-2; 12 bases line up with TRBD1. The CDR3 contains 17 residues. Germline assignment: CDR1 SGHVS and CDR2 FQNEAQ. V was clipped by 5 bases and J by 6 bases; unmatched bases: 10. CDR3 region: CASSRSPGQGASGELFF. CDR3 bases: TGTGCCAGCAGCCGCAGCCCGGGACAGGGGGCTTCCGGGGAGCTGTTTTTT.

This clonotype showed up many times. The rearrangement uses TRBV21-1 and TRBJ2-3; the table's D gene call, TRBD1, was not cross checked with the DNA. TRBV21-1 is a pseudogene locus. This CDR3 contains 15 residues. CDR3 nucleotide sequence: TGTGCCAGCAGCAAACGGGACAGGGAGGTTGATACGCAGTATTTT. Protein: CASSKRDREVDTQYF.

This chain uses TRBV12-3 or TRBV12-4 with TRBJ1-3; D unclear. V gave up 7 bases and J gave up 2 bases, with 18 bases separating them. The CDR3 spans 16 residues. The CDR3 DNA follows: TGTGCCAGCAAACTGGATTATGATGGGGCTGGAAACACCATATATTTT. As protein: CASKLDYDGAGNTIYF.

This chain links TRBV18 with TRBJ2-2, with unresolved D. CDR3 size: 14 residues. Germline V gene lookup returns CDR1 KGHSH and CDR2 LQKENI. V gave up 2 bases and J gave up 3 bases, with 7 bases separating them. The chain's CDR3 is CASSPGIDTGELFF. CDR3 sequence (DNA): TGTGCCAGCTCACCAGGAATTGACACCGGGGAGCTGTTTTTT.

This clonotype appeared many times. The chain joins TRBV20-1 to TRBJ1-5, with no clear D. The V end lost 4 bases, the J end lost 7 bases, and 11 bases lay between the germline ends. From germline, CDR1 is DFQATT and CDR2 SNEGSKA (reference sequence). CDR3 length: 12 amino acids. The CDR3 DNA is TGCAGTGCTACTTATAGTGCCCAGCCCCAGCATTTT. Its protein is CSATYSAQPQHF.

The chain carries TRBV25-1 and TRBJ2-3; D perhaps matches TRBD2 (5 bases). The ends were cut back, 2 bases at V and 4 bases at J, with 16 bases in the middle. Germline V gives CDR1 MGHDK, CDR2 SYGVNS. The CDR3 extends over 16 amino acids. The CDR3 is CASSEHLAGVSDTQYF. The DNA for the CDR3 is TGTGCCAGCAGTGAACACCTAGCTGGAGTTTCAGATACGCAGTATTTT. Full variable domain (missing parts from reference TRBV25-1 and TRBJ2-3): EADIYQTPRYLVIGTGKKITLECSQTMGHDKMYWYQQDPGMELHLIHYSYGVNSTEKGDLSSESTVSRIRTEHFPLTLESARPSHTSQYLCASSEHLAGVSDTQYFGPGTRLTVL.

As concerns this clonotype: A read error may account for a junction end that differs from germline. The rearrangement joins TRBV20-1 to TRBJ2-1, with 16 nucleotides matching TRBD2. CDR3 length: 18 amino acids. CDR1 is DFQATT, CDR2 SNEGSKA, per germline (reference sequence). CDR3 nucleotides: TGCAGTACTAGACTCAACCCAGGGACTAGCGGGAGGGCCTCTGAGCAGTTCTTC. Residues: CSTRLNPGTSGRASEQFF.

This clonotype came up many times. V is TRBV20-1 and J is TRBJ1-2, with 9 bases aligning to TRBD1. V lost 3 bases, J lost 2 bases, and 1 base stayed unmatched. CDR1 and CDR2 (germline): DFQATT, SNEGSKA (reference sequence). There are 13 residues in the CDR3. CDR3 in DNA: TGCAGTGCTAGGGACAGGGGAAACTATGGCTACACCTTC. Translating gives CSARDRGNYGYTF.

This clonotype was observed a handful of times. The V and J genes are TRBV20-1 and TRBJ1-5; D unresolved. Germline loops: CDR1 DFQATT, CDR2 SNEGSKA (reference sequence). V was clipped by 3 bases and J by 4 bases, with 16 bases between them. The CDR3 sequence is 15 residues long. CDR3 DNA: TGCAGTGCTAGTATGGGATTCGGGCTGAATCAGCCCCAGCATTTT. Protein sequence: CSASMGFGLNQPQHF.

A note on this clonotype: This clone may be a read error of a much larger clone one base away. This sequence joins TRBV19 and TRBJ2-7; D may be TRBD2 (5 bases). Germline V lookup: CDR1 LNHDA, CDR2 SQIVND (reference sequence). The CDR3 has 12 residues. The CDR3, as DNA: TGTGCCAGTAGCCACCAGGCGGGCGAGCGGTACTTC. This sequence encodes CASSHQAGERYF. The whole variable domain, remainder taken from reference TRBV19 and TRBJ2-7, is DGGITQSPKYLFRKEGQNVTLSCEQNLNHDAMYWYRQDPGQGLRLIYYSQIVNDFQKGDIAEGYSVSREKKESFPLTVTSAQKNPTAFYLCASSHQAGERYFGPGTRLTVT.

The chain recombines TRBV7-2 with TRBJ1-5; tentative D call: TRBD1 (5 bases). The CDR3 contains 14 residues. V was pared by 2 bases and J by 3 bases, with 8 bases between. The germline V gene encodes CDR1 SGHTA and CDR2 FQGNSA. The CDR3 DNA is TGTGCCAGCAGCTTATCAGGGCCCAATCAGCCCCAGCATTTT. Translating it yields CASSLSGPNQPQHF.

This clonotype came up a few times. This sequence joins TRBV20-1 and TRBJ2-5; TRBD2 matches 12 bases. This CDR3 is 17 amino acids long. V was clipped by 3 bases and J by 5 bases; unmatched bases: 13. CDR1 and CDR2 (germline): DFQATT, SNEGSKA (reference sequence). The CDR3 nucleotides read TGCAGTGCTAGGCGACTAGCGGGAGCGTTGGGTGGCGAGACCCAGTACTTC. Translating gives CSARRLAGALGGETQYF.

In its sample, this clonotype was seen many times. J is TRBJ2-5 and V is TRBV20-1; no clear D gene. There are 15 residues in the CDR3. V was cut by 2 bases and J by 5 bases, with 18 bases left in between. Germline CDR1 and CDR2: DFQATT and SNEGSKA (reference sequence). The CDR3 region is CSARNLVSQAETQYF. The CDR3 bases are TGCAGTGCTAGAAATTTAGTGTCCCAAGCGGAGACCCAGTACTTC.

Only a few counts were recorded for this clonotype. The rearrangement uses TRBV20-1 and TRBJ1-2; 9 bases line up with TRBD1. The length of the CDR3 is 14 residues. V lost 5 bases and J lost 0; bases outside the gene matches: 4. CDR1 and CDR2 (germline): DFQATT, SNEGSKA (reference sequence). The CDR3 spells CSAHTGGANYGYTF. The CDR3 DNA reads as TGCAGTGCTCATACAGGGGGCGCTAACTATGGCTACACCTTC.

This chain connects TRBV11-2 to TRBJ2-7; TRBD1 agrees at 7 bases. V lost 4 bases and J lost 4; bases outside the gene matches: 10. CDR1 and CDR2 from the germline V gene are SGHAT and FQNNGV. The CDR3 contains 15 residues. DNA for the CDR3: TGTGCCAGCAGCTCTCCCTGGACAGGACCTTACGAGCAGTACTTC. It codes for CASSSPWTGPYEQYF.

The CDR3 DNA reads TGCGCCAGCAGCTGGGACAAAAGCTATGGCTACACCTTC. As protein: CASSWDKSYGYTF. This rearrangement joins TRBV5-1 to TRBJ1-2; D possibly corresponds to TRBD1 (6 bases). Per germline, CDR1 SGHRS and CDR2 YFSETQ. The CDR3 contains 13 residues. V dropped 3 bases and J dropped 4 bases, with 10 bases sitting between them.

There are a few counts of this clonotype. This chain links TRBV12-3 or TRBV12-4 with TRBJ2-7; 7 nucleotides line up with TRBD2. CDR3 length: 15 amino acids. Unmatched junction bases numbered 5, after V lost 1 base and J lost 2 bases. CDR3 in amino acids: CASSLEGGPAYEQYF. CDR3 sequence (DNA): TGTGCCAGCAGTTTAGAGGGAGGGCCTGCCTACGAGCAGTACTTC.

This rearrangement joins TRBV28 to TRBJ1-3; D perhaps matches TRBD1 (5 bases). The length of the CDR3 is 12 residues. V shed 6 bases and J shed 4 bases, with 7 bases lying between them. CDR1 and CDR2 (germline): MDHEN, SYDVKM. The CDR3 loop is CASSGGGNTIYF. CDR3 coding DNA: TGTGCCAGCAGCGGGGGGGGAAACACCATATATTTT. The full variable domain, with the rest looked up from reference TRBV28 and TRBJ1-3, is DVKVTQSSRYLVKRTGEKVFLECVQDMDHENMFWYRQDPGLGLRLIYFSYDVKMKEKGDIPEGYSVSREKKERFSLILESASTNQTSMYLCASSGGGNTIYFGEGSWLTVV.

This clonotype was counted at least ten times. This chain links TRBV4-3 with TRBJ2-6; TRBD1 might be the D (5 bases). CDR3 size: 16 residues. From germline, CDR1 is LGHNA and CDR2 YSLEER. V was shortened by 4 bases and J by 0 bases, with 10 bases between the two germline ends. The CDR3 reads CASSPTGFSGANVLTF. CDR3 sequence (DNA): TGCGCCAGCAGCCCCACAGGTTTCTCTGGGGCCAACGTCCTGACTTTC.